These 8 T cell receptor beta chains originate from one sample sequenced in a study of blood T cells in healthy people across ages. For the second PCR, which ran for roughly 6 to 12 cycles, a sample-barcoded 5' primer and a J-beta primer mix were used. TCRdb recomputed calls from the 5' RACE reads with MiXCR, one row per CDR3 protein. This sample has approximately 600,000 distinct CDR3 sequences, with about 54% found just once. The source material was blood. These receptor sequences come from a man aged 60 to 75 in good health.

The rearrangement links TRBV19 to TRBJ1-2; TRBD1 might be the D (5 bases). CDR3 length: 13 amino acids. Deletions cut 7 bases from V and 2 bases from J, with 11 bases between. The germline CDR1 and CDR2 sequences are LNHDA and SQIVND (reference sequence). The CDR3 DNA reads TGTGCCAGTACCCCACAGGTGAACTATGGCTACACCTTC. Its translation: CASTPQVNYGYTF.

Note on this clonotype: The junction differs from germline at one of its ends, possibly a read error. The V and J genes are TRBV27 and TRBJ2-7; perhaps D is TRBD1 or TRBD2 (5 bases each). This CDR3 is 13 amino acids long. Germline-derived CDR1 and CDR2 are MNHEY and SMNVEV (reference sequence). CDR3 loop: CASATWGTYEQYF. DNA for the CDR3: TGTGCCAGCGCCACCTGGGGGACCTACGAACAGTACTTC.

The CDR3 DNA follows: TGTGCCAGCAGTGAAGAGGCGGAAACGAACACCGGGGAGCTGTTTTTT. Amino acids: CASSEEAETNTGELFF. V and J are TRBV2 and TRBJ2-2, with D unclear. The V end lost 1 base, the J end lost 0 bases, and 9 bases lay between the germline ends. The germline CDR1 and CDR2 sequences are SNHLY and FYNNEI. The CDR3 contains 16 residues.

The chain joins TRBV28 to TRBJ1-2, with TRBD1 as a possible D gene (5 bases). Germline V gene sequence: CDR1 MDHEN, CDR2 SYDVKM. The length of the CDR3 is 14 residues. V dropped 3 bases and J dropped 4 bases, with 12 bases sitting between them. This chain's CDR3 is CASSFIRAAYGYTF. DNA for the CDR3: TGTGCCAGCAGTTTCATCAGGGCGGCCTATGGCTACACCTTC.

This chain connects TRBV5-8 to TRBJ2-1, with D tentatively TRBD1 or TRBD2 (5 bases each). Between the trimmed V and J ends, which lost 3 bases and 10 bases, there was a span of 14 bases. The CDR3 extends over 13 amino acids. Germline CDR1 SGHTS, CDR2 YDEGEE. CDR3 loop: CASSSRGRREQFF. CDR3 nucleotide sequence: TGTGCCAGCAGCTCCCGGGGCCGGCGAGAGCAGTTCTTC.

The J gene is TRBJ1-1, the V gene TRBV3-1; no firm D call. The CDR3 is made up of 12 amino acids. Trimming shortened V by 4 bases and J by 4 bases, and 7 bases separated the two germline ends. Germline V lookup: CDR1 LGHDT, CDR2 YNNKEL (reference sequence). DNA of the CDR3: TGTGCCAGCAGCCCAGCACCCACTGAAGCTTTCTTT. It yields the protein CASSPAPTEAFF.

The chain is built from TRBV12-3 or TRBV12-4 and TRBJ1-2; the D gene is possibly TRBD1 (5 bases). This CDR3 comprises 13 residues. The germline V and J ends were trimmed by 5 bases and 4 bases, with 11 bases remaining between them. CDR3 DNA: TGTGCCAGCAGTCCCCAGACAGTCTATGGCTACACCTTC. Its protein product is CASSPQTVYGYTF.

This clonotype occurred a few times. CDR3 in amino acids: CASSGGAAFQETQYF. The CDR3 DNA is TGTGCCAGCAGCGGTGGGGCCGCTTTCCAAGAGACCCAGTACTTC. This chain uses TRBV3-1 with TRBJ2-5, with TRBD1 as a possible D gene (5 bases). The V and J ends lost 5 bases and 1 base respectively, with 14 bases between them. The CDR3 extends over 15 amino acids. Germline-derived CDR1 and CDR2 are LGHDT and YNNKEL (reference sequence).